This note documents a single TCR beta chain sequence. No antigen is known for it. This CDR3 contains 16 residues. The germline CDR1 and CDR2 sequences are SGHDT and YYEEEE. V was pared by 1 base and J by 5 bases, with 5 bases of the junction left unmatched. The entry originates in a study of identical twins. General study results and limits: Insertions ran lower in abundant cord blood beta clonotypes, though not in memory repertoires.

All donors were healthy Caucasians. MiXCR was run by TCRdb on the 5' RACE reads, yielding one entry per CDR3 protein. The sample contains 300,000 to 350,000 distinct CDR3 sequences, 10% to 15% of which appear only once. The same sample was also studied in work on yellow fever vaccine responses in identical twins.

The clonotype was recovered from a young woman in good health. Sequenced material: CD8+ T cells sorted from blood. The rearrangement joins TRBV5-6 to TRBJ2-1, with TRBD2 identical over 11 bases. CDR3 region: CASSLMTSGAHNEQFF. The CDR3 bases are TGTGCCAGCAGCTTGATGACTAGCGGGGCTCACAATGAGCAGTTCTTC.